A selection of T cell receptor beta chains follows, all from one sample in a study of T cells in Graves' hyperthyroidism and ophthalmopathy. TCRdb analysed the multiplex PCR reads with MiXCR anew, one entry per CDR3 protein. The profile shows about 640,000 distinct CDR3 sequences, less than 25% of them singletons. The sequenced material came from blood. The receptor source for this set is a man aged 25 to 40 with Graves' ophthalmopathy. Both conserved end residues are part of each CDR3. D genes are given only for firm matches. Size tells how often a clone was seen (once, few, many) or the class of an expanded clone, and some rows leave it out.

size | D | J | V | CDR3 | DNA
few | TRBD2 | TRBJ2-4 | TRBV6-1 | CASSERSHRSGRNIQYF | TGTGCCAGCAGTGAACGGTCCCACCGTAGCGGGAGAAACATTCAGTACTTC
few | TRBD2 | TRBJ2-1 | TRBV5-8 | CASSFLTSGSHEQFF | TGTGCCAGCAGCTTTCTAACTAGCGGGAGCCATGAGCAGTTCTTC
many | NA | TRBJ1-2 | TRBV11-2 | CASSLGSGLAEANYGYTF | TGTGCCAGCAGCTTAGGTTCGGGACTGGCAGAAGCTAACTATGGCTACACCTTC
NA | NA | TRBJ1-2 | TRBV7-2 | CASSLGRGGSRRGYTF | TGTGCCAGCAGCTTAGGCCGCGGGGGGTCAAGGAGGGGCTACACCTTC
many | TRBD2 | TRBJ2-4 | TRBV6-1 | CASSEAVGGSRLGIQYF | TGTGCCAGCAGTGAAGCTGTGGGAGGGTCTCGGTTAGGCATTCAGTACTTC
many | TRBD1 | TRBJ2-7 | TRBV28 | CASINRDRGVNEQYF | TGTGCCAGCATCAACCGGGACAGGGGAGTCAACGAGCAGTACTTC
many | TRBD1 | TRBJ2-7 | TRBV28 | CASSRPGQGGYEQYF | TGTGCCAGCAGTAGACCGGGACAGGGGGGCTACGAGCAGTACTTC
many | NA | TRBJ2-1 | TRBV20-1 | CSARDRDSHSGNEQFF | TGCAGTGCTAGAGATCGAGACAGCCACTCAGGCAATGAGCAGTTCTTC
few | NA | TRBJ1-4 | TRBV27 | CASSLIPGNEKLFF | TGTGCCAGCAGTTTAATACCCGGAAATGAAAAACTGTTTTTT
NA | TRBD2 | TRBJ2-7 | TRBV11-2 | CASSSPTSGRAAYEQYF | TGTGCCAGCAGCTCCCCGACTAGCGGGAGAGCAGCCTACGAGCAGTACTTC
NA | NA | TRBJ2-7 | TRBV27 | CASSFPTLYEQYF | TGTGCCAGCAGTTTCCCGACTCTCTACGAGCAGTACTTC
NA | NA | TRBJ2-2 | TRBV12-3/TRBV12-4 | CASSLSQGRTGELFF | TGTGCCAGCAGTTTAAGTCAGGGACGCACCGGGGAGCTGTTTTTT
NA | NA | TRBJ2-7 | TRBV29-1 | CSVELNRGYEQYF | TGCAGCGTTGAGTTAAACCGGGGCTACGAGCAGTACTTC
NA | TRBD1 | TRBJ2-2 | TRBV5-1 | CASSLRGGTGYTGELFF | TGCGCCAGCAGCTTGAGGGGCGGGACAGGTTACACCGGGGAGCTGTTTTTT
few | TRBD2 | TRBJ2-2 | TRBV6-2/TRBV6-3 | CASSYTAGGGTGELFF | TGTGCCAGCAGTTACACAGCGGGAGGAGGTACCGGGGAGCTGTTTTTT
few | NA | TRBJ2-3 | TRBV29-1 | CSVTSRNTDTQYF | TGCAGCGTGACCTCAAGGAACACAGATACGCAGTATTTT
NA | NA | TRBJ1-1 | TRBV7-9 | CASSPRTLPDSEAFF | TGTGCCAGCAGCCCTAGGACTCTCCCGGACTCTGAAGCTTTCTTT
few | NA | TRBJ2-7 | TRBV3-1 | CASSQEGTQDWYEQYF | TGTGCCAGCAGCCAAGAGGGAACCCAGGATTGGTACGAGCAGTACTTC
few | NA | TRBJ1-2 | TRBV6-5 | CASSYSEIYGYTF | TGTGCCAGCAGTTACTCAGAAATATATGGCTACACCTTC
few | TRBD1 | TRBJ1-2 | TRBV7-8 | CASSLAPTGNNGYTF | TGTGCCAGCAGCTTGGCCCCGACAGGGAATAATGGCTACACCTTC
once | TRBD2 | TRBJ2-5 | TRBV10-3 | CAGASGRLGETQYF | TGTGCCGGGGCTAGCGGTAGACTAGGGGAGACCCAGTACTTC
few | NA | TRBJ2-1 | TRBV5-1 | CASRLRGAMGEQFF | TGCGCCAGCCGCCTCCGGGGGGCTATGGGTGAGCAGTTCTTC
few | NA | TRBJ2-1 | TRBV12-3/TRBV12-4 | CASTWGNYNEQFF | TGTGCCAGCACTTGGGGTAACTACAATGAGCAGTTCTTC
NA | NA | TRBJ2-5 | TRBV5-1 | CASSLALFQGGETQYF | TGCGCCAGCAGCTTGGCCTTGTTTCAAGGAGGAGAGACCCAGTACTTC
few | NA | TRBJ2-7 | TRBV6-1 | CASRAPREQYF | TGTGCCAGCAGAGCACCGAGGGAGCAGTACTTC
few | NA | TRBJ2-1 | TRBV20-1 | CSARERGINEQFF | TGCAGTGCTAGAGAGAGGGGAATCAATGAGCAGTTCTTC
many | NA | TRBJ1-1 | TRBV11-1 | CASSPQGGGNTEAFF | TGTGCCAGCAGCCCGCAGGGAGGCGGGAACACTGAAGCTTTCTTT
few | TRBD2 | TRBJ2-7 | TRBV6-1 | CASSESLQTSGSYEQYF | TGTGCCAGCAGTGAGAGCCTGCAGACTAGCGGTAGCTACGAGCAGTACTTC
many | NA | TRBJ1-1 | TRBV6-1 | CASSGWTEAFF | TGTGCCAGCAGCGGGTGGACTGAAGCTTTCTTT
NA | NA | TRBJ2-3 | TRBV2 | CASRAESTDTQYF | TGTGCCAGCAGGGCGGAAAGCACAGATACGCAGTATTTT
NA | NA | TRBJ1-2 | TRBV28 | CASSLSPGIDGYTF | TGTGCCAGCAGTTTATCTCCGGGTATCGATGGCTACACCTTC
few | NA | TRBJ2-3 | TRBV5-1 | CASSLMRQPSTDTQYF | TGCGCCAGCAGCTTGATGAGACAACCAAGCACAGATACGCAGTATTTT
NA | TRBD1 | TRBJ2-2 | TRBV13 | CASSWGTGGTGELFF | TGTGCCAGCAGCTGGGGGACAGGGGGCACCGGGGAGCTGTTTTTT
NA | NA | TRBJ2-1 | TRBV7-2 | CASSISENNEQFF | TGTGCCAGCAGCATTAGCGAAAACAATGAGCAGTTCTTC
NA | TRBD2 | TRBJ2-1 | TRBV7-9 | CASIDSSGSSYNEQFF | TGTGCCAGCATCGACTCTAGCGGGAGCTCCTACAATGAGCAGTTCTTC
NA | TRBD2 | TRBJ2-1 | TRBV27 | CASRGPARPGEAGRYNEQFF | TGTGCCAGCAGAGGGCCCGCCAGGCCCGGAGAAGCGGGAAGATACAATGAGCAGTTCTTC
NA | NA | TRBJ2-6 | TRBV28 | CASSLGGRAGANVLTF | TGTGCCAGCAGTTTAGGGGGGCGGGCTGGGGCCAACGTCCTGACTTTC
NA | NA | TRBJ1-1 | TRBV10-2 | CASSDGSTARTEAFF | TGCGCCAGCTCAGACGGGTCCACGGCCCGCACTGAAGCTTTCTTT
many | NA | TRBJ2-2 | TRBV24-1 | CATSDFRDTGELFF | TGTGCCACCAGTGATTTCAGAGACACCGGGGAGCTGTTTTTT
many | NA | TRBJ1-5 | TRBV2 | CASSPAGNQPQHF | TGTGCCAGCAGTCCGGCGGGCAATCAGCCCCAGCATTTT
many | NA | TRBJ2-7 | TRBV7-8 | CASSPRAYEQYF | TGTGCCAGCAGCCCCAGGGCGTACGAGCAGTACTTC
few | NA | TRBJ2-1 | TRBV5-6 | CASSPRRSLSDYNEQFF | TGTGCCAGCAGCCCCAGGAGAAGCCTTTCGGACTACAATGAGCAGTTCTTC
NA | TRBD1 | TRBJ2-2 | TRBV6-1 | CASSHRGLYSLANTGELFF | TGTGCCAGCAGTCACAGGGGGCTGTATAGCCTCGCGAACACCGGGGAGCTGTTTTTT
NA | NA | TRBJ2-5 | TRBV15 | CAASEGLQVLETQYF | TGTGCCGCCAGTGAGGGCCTCCAGGTTCTAGAGACCCAGTACTTC
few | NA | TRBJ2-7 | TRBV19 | CASSIRSEQYF | TGTGCCAGTAGTATTCGGAGCGAGCAGTACTTC
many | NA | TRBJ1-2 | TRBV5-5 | CASSLEVVYGYTF | TGTGCCAGCAGCTTGGAGGTAGTCTATGGCTACACCTTC
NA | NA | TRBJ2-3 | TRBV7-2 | CASSSAGAVETHTQYF | TGTGCCAGCAGCTCGGCGGGGGCGGTTGAAACACATACGCAGTATTTT
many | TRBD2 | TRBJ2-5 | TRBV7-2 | CASSWTSGETQYF | TGTGCCAGCAGCTGGACTAGCGGAGAGACCCAGTACTTC
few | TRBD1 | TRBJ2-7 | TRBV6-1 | CASSPTGFYEQYF | TGTGCCAGCAGTCCGACAGGGTTCTACGAGCAGTACTTC
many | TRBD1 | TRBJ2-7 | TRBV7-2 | CASSGRQGPYEQYF | TGTGCCAGCAGCGGTAGACAGGGCCCCTACGAGCAGTACTTC
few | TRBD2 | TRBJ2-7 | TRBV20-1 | CSARDDSGRQNAYEQYF | TGCAGTGCTAGAGATGATAGCGGGAGGCAGAACGCCTACGAGCAGTACTTC
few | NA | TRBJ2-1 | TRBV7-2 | CASSPQGGAGYNEQFF | TGTGCCAGCAGCCCACAAGGTGGAGCAGGCTACAATGAGCAGTTCTTC
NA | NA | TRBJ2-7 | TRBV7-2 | CASSQQGGPYEQYF | TGTGCCAGCAGCCAACAGGGGGGGCCCTACGAGCAGTACTTC